This is a list of T cell receptor beta chains from one sample in a study of cytomegalovirus exposure and HLA in healthy donors. Clones were sequenced by immunoSEQ multiplex PCR, and TCRdb holds only the in-frame ones, with some missing. Of tens of thousands of clones listed, around 80% are singletons. What was sequenced was PBMCs. The receptors stem from a man aged 50-59 years in good health and CMV-seropositive. CDR3s include the opening cysteine and the closing phenylalanine or tryptophan. Fields, in order: D gene, V gene, clone size, J gene, CDR3 DNA, CDR3 protein. The D gene is left open where the match is weak. Part of the rows lack a size; the others show once, few, many or a class for expanded clones.

TRBD2	TRBV7-9	-	TRBJ2-2	TGTGCCAGCAGCATCGCAGAGGGCGGGAGCATCACCGGGGAGCTGTTTTTT	CASSIAEGGSITGELFF
TRBD2	TRBV30	-	TRBJ2-3	TGTGCCCTGGGGAACAAGGCGGGAGACCGCGGGGATACGCAGTATTTT	CALGNKAGDRGDTQYF
TRBD2	TRBV27	-	TRBJ2-2	TGTGCCAGCAGACAACTAGCGGGAGTCGGGGAGCTGTTTTTT	CASRQLAGVGELFF
-	TRBV18	-	TRBJ1-1	TGTGCCAGCACAGGACAGCCGAACACTGAAGCTTTCTTT	CASTGQPNTEAFF
-	TRBV28	-	TRBJ2-3	TGTGCCAGCAGTTTCCCGGGAGAGTCATATACGCAGTATTTT	CASSFPGESYTQYF
-	TRBV30	-	TRBJ1-1	TGTGCCTGGAGTAAAGGGCCAAGCGGGGAGCAAGCTTTCTTT	CAWSKGPSGEQAFF
TRBD1	TRBV10-3	-	TRBJ2-6	TGTGCCATCAGTGAGCATCGGGACAGGTCCTCTGGGGCCAACGTCCTGACTTTC	CAISEHRDRSSGANVLTF
TRBD2	TRBV11-2	-	TRBJ2-1	TGTGCCAGCAGCCCAAGCGGGAGACTCAGTCATGAGCAGTTCTTC	CASSPSGRLSHEQFF
-	TRBV6-5	-	TRBJ1-2	TGTGCCAGCACCCGACGGGGGGCTTACTATGGCTACACCTTC	CASTRRGAYYGYTF
-	TRBV7-2	-	TRBJ2-4	TGTGCCAGCAGCCCGAGTTGGGCGTTAGCCAAAAACATTCAGTACTTC	CASSPSWALAKNIQYF
TRBD2	TRBV5-1	once	TRBJ2-1	TGCGCCAGCAGCTTGTCCGCCGGGACTAGCCGTAATGAGCAGTTCTTC	CASSLSAGTSRNEQFF
TRBD1	TRBV18	-	TRBJ1-2	TGTGCCAGCTCGGAGAATCGACAGGGCCGGGAAGGCTACACCTTC	CASSENRQGREGYTF
-	TRBV19	-	TRBJ1-2	TGTGCCAGTAGTATTGGGGCGACCCTCCGCTATGGCTACACCTTC	CASSIGATLRYGYTF
-	TRBV7-2	-	TRBJ1-1	TGTGCCAGCAGCCCAGACGGGGGGATGAACACTGAAGCTTTCTTT	CASSPDGGMNTEAFF
-	TRBV5-8	once	TRBJ2-3	TGTGCCAGCAGCTTGTCTCCAGGGGCCACAGATACGCAGTATTTT	CASSLSPGATDTQYF
-	TRBV30	once	TRBJ2-6	TGTGCCTACAGTTTATCTGGGGCCAACGGCCTGACTTTC	CAYSLSGANGLTF
TRBD2	TRBV7-3	-	TRBJ2-1	TGTGCCAGCAGCTTTGCCCTAGCGGGAGGGTACAATGAGCAGTTCTTC	CASSFALAGGYNEQFF
TRBD2	TRBV30	-	TRBJ2-5	TGTGCCTGGACTAGCGGCCAAGAGACCCAGTACTTC	CAWTSGQETQYF
-	TRBV11-2	once	TRBJ1-6	TGTGCCAGCAGCCAAAATCCTCGGAATTCACCCCTCCACTTT	CASSQNPRNSPLHF
-	TRBV6-1	once	TRBJ1-4	TGTGCCAGCGGGGGAGGCTCTAATGAAAAACTGTTTTTT	CASGGGSNEKLFF
-	TRBV7-8	once	TRBJ1-2	TGTGCCAGCTCTCCTCGGGGTTACTATGGCTACACCTTC	CASSPRGYYGYTF
TRBD1	TRBV7-8	-	TRBJ2-3	TGTGCCAGCAGCCTTCGGGACAGGGGTACAGATACGCAGTATTTT	CASSLRDRGTDTQYF
TRBD1	TRBV5-5	-	TRBJ1-1	TGTGCCAGCAGCCTCCTCGGACAGGGTGGAACTGAAGCTTTCTTT	CASSLLGQGGTEAFF
-	TRBV30	-	TRBJ2-3	TGTGCCTGGAGGAGTTACACAGATACGCAGTATTTT	CAWRSYTDTQYF
-	TRBV11-3	-	TRBJ2-7	TGTGCCAGCAGCCAAGAGCCGACATCATACGAGCAGTACTTC	CASSQEPTSYEQYF
-	TRBV11-2	-	TRBJ2-5	TGTGCCAGCAGCTTACTCCGGAACCGTGCCCTTGAGGAGCAGTACTTC	CASSLLRNRALEEQYF
-	TRBV27	-	TRBJ2-1	TGTGCCAGCAGCCTTATGGGGGGTACCTACAATGAGCAGTTCTTC	CASSLMGGTYNEQFF
-	TRBV27	once	TRBJ1-5	TGTGCCAGCAGTTTCCGGGGACTAACCCGGCAGCCCCAGCATTTT	CASSFRGLTRQPQHF
-	TRBV7-9	-	TRBJ1-2	TGTGCCAGCAGCTTGGGAGGCTCGGTCACCTTC	CASSLGGSVTF
TRBD1	TRBV7-8	once	TRBJ1-5	TGTGCCAGCAGCGCCGGGACAGGGGGCAATCAGCCCCAGCATTTT	CASSAGTGGNQPQHF
-	TRBV9	-	TRBJ2-2	TGTGCCAGCAGCGTAGAGAAGGGGACCGGGGAGCTGTTTTTT	CASSVEKGTGELFF
-	TRBV5-1	-	TRBJ1-6	TGCGCCAGCAGCTTAGGGCCCGGGGGGCAGGGTTCACCCCTCCACTTT	CASSLGPGGQGSPLHF
TRBD1	TRBV29-1	once	TRBJ1-4	TGCAGCGTCGGTGGGACAGGGTTTGAAAAACTGTTTTTT	CSVGGTGFEKLFF
TRBD2	TRBV5-1	-	TRBJ2-7	TGCGCCAGCAGCTTGACTGGCGCGGGTCGGGGGGTTGTCTACGAGCAGTACTTC	CASSLTGAGRGVVYEQYF
-	TRBV6-1	once	TRBJ1-2	TGTGCCAGCAGGCGGGAGGGGTTGTACTATGGCTACACCTTC	CASRREGLYYGYTF
TRBD1	TRBV7-9	-	TRBJ1-2	TGTGCCAGCAGCTTTGGACAGGGGTTGCGTGGCTACACCTTC	CASSFGQGLRGYTF
-	TRBV6-4	-	TRBJ2-1	TGTGCCAGCAGTGACTCAAATGCGTACAGGTACAATGAGCAGTTCTTC	CASSDSNAYRYNEQFF
TRBD1	TRBV6-5	-	TRBJ1-2	TGTGCCAGCAGTCGGACAGGGGTTGGCTACGCCTTC	CASSRTGVGYAF
-	TRBV6-1	-	TRBJ1-1	TGTGCCAGCAGTGTAACGGGACACTTAAACACTGAAGCTTTCTTT	CASSVTGHLNTEAFF
TRBD1	TRBV7-9	-	TRBJ2-7	TGTGCCAGCAGCTCAATGACAGGGAGAGGGGCCTACGAGCAGTACTTC	CASSSMTGRGAYEQYF
TRBD2	TRBV27	-	TRBJ2-7	TGTGCCAGCAGGGGGGGACTAGCGGGGCTCTACGAGCAGTACTTC	CASRGGLAGLYEQYF